A single count supports the clone carrying this T cell receptor (beta chain). This entry belongs to a study of cytomegalovirus exposure and HLA in healthy donors. The table came from immunoSEQ multiplex PCR; TCRdb's copy has only in-frame clones and leaves some out. The table includes fewer than 200,000 clones, 85% to 90% detected once. The sequenced material came from PBMCs. This TCR derives from a woman in her twenties or thirties in good health and CMV-seronegative.

CDR3 nucleotide sequence: TGTGCCTGGAGTTCAGGGGGTCCGAATGAAAAACTGTTTTTT. It encodes CAWSSGGPNEKLFF. The J gene is TRBJ1-4, the V gene TRBV30; 7 nucleotides align to TRBD1. Per germline, CDR1 GTSNPN and CDR2 SVGIG (reference sequence). The CDR3 consists of 14 residues. Trimming took 2 bases from V and 5 from J; bases not matched to a gene: 5. Drawing the rest from reference TRBV30 and TRBJ1-4, the complete variable domain is SQTIHQWPATLVQPVGSPLSLECTVEGTSNPNLYWYRQAAGRGLQLLFYSVGIGQISSEVPQNLSASRPQDRQFILSSKKLLLSDSGFYLCAWSSGGPNEKLFFGSGTQLSVL.